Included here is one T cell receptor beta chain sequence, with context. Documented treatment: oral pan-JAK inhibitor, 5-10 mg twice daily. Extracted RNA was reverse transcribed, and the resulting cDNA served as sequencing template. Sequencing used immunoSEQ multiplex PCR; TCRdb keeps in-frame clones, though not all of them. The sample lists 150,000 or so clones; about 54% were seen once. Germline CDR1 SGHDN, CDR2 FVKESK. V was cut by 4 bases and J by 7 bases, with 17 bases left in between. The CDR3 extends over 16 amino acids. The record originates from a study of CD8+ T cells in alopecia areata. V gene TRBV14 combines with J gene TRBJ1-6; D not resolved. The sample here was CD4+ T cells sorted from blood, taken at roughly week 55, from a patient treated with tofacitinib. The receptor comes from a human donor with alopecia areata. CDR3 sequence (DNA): TGTGCCAGCAGCCCTAGAGGCCGGGATATAAATTCACCCCTCCACTTT. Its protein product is CASSPRGRDINSPLHF.